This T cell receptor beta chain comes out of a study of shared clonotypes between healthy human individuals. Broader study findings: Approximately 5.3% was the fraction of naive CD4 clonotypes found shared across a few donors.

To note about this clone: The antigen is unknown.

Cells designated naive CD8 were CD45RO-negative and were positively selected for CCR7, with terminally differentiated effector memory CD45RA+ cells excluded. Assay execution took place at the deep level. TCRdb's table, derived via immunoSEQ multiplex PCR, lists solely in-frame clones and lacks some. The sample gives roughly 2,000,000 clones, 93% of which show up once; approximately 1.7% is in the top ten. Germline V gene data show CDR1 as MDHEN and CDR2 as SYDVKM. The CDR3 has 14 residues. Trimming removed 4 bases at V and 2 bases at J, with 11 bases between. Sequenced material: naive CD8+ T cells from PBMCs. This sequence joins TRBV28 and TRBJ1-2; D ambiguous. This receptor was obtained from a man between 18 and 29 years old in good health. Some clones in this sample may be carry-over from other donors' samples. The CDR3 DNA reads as TGTGCCAGCAGTTCGTGGGCTGGGAACTATGGCTACACCTTC. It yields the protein CASSSWAGNYGYTF.